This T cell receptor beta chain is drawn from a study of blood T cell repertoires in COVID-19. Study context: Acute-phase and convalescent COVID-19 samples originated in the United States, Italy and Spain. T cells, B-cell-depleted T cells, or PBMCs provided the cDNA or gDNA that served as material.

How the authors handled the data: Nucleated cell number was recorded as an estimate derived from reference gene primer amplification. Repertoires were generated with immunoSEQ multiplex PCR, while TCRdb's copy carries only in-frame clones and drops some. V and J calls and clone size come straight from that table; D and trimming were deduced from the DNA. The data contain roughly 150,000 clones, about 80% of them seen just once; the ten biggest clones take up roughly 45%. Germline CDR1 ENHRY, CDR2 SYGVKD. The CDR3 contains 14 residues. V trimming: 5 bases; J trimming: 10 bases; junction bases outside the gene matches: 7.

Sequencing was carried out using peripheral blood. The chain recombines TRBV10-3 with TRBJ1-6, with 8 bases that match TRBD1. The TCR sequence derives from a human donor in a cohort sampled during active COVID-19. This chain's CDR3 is CAISFQGARSPLHF. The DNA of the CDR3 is TGTGCCATCAGTTTTCAGGGGGCAAGATCACCCCTCCACTTT.